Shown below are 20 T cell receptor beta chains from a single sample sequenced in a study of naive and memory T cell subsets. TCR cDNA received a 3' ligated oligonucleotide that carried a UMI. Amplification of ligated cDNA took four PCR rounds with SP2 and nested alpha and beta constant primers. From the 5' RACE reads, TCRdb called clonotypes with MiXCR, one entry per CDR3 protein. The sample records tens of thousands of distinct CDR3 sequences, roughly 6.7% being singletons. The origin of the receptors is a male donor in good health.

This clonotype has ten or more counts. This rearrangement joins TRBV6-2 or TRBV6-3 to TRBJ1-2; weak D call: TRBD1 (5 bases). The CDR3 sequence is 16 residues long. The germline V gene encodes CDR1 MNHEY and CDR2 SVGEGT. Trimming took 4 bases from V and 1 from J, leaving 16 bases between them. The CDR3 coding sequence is TGTGCCAGCAGTTCAGGGACTTTTTCTTATAACTATGGCTACACCTTC. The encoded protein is CASSSGTFSYNYGYTF.

The CDR3 sequence: CASTLQSSYNEQFF. The CDR3 nucleotides read TGTGCCAGCACGTTGCAGAGCTCCTACAATGAGCAGTTCTTC. This chain uses TRBV2 with TRBJ2-1; D unclear. The CDR3 has 14 residues. V was trimmed by 7 bases and J by 0 bases, leaving 10 bases between them. Germline-derived CDR1 and CDR2 are SNHLY and FYNNEI.

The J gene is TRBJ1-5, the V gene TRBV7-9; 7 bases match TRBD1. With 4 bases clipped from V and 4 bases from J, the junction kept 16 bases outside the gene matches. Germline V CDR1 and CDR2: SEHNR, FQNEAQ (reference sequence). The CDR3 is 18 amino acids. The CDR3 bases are TGTGCCAGCAGCTCACCTTCCGGGACAGCTGATAGAAATCAGCCCCAGCATTTT. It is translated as CASSSPSGTADRNQPQHF.

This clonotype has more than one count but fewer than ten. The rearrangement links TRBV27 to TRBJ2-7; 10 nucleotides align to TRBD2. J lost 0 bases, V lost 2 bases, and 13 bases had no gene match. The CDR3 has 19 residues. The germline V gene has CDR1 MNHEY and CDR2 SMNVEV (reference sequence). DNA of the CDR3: TGTGCCAGCAGTTTAGAGAGCGGGAGGGCCTTGGGGTCCTCCTACGAGCAGTACTTC. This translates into CASSLESGRALGSSYEQYF.

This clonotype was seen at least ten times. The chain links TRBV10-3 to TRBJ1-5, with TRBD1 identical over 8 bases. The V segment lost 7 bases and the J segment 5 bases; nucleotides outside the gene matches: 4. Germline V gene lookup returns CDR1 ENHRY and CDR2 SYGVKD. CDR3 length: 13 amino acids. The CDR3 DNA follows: TGTGCCATCACGAAGGACAGGGATCAGCCCCAGCATTTT. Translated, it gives CAITKDRDQPQHF.

Written as DNA, the CDR3 is TGTGCCAGCAGCTCCCTAGGAGAGACCCAGTACTTC. This gives the protein CASSSLGETQYF. J is TRBJ2-5 and V is TRBV7-9; D is unclear. Trimming pared 4 bases from V and 4 bases from J, leaving 7 bases between. Germline CDR1 SEHNR, CDR2 FQNEAQ (reference sequence). CDR3 length: 12 amino acids.

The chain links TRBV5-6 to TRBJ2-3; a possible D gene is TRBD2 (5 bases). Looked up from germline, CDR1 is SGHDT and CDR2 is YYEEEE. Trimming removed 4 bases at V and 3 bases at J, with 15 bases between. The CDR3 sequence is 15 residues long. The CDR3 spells CASSTWAGKTDTQYF. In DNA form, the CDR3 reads TGTGCCAGCAGCACGTGGGCCGGGAAAACAGATACGCAGTATTTT.

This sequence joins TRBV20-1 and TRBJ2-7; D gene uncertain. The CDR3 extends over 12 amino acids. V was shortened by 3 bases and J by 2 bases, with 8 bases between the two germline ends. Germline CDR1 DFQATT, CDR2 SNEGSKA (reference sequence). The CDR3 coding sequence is TGCAGTGCTAGGATAACAACCTACGAGCAGTACTTC. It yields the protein CSARITTYEQYF.

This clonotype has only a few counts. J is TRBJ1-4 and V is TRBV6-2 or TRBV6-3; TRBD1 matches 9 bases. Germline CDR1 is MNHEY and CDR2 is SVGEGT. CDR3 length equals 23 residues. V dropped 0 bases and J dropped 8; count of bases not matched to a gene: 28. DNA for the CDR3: TGTGCCAGCAGTTACTCGGCGTACTCCGGGACAGGGCCCGGGGCCTCCGAACGGGAAAAACTGTTTTTT. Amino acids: CASSYSAYSGTGPGASEREKLFF.

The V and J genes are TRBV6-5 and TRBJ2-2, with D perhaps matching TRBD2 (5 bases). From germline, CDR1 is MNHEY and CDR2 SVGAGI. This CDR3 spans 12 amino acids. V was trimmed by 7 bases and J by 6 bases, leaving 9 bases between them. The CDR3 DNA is TGTGCCAGCAAACGTAGCGCCGGGGAGCTGTTTTTT. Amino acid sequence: CASKRSAGELFF.

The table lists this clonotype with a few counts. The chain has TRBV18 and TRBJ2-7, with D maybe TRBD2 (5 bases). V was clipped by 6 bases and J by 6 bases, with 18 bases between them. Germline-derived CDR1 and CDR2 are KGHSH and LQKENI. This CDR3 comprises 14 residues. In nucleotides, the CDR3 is TGTGCCAGCTCCCCAGTCGAGGGTGGGTTCGAGCAGTACTTC. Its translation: CASSPVEGGFEQYF. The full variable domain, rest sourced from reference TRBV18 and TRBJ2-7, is NAGVMQNPRHLVRRRGQEARLRCSPMKGHSHVYWYRQLPEEGLKFMVYLQKENIIDESGMPKERFSAEFPKEGPSILRIQQVVRGDSAAYFCASSPVEGGFEQYFGPGTRLTVT.

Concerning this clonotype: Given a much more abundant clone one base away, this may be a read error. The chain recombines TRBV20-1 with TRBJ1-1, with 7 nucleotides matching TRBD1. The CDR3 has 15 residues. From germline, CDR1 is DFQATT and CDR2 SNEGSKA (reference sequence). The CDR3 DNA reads TGCGGTGCTAGAGGACGGGACAGTTTGAACACTGAAGCTTTCTTT. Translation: CGARGRDSLNTEAFF.

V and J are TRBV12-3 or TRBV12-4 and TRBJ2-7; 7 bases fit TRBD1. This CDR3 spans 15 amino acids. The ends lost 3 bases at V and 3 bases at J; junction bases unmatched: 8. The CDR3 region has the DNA TGTGCCAGCAGTTTCGACCGGACAGGTCGCTACGAGCAGTACTTC. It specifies CASSFDRTGRYEQYF.

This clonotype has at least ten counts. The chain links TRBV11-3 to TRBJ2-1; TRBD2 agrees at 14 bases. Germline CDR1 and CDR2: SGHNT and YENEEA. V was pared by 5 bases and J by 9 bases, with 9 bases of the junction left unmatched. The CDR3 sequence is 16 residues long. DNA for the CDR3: TGTGCCAGCAGCCTCCAAGGGACTAGCGGGAGCGGTGAGCAGTTCTTC. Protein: CASSLQGTSGSGEQFF.

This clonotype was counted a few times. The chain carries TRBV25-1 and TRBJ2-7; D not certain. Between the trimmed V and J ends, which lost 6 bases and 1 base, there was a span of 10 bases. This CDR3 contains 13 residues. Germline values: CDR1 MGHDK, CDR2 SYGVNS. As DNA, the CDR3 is TGTGCCAGCAGCCTCCGAGGTTCCTACGAGCAGTACTTC. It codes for CASSLRGSYEQYF.

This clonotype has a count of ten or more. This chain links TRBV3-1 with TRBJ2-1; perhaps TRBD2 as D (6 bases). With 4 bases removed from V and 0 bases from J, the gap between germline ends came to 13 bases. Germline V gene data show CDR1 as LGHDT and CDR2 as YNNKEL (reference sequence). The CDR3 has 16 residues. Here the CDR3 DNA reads TGTGCCAGCAGCCTCGCCCGGGGGAGCTCCTACAATGAGCAGTTCTTC. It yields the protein CASSLARGSSYNEQFF.

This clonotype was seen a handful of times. Here the CDR3 DNA reads TGCAGCGTTGAAGATCCGGCTAGCGGGGGGCCTAGCTCCTACGAGCAGTACTTC. Protein sequence: CSVEDPASGGPSSYEQYF. The chain is built from TRBV29-1 and TRBJ2-7, with TRBD2 matching over 11 bases. V trimming: 0 bases; J trimming: 0 bases; junction bases outside the gene matches: 10. From germline, CDR1 is SQVTM and CDR2 ANQGSEA. This CDR3 has 18 amino acids.

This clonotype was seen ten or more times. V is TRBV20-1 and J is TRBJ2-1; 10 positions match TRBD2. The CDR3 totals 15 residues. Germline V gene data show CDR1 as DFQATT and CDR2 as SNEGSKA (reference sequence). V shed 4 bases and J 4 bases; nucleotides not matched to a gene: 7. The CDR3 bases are TGCAGTGCTATGGACTCTAGCGGGAGTTACAATGAGCAGTTCTTC. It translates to CSAMDSSGSYNEQFF.

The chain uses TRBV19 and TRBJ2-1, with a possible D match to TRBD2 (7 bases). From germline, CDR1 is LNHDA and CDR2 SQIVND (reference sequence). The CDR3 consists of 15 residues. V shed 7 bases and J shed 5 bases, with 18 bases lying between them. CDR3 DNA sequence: TGTGCCAGTACCTCCCCGGGGGGCCGAAACAATGAGCAGTTCTTC. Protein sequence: CASTSPGGRNNEQFF.

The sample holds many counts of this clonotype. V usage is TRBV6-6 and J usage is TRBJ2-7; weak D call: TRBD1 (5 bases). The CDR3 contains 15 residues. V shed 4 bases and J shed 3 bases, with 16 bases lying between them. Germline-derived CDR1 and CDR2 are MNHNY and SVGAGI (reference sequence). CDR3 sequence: CASSSPPDSNYEQYF. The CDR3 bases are TGTGCCAGCAGTTCGCCCCCCGACAGTAACTACGAGCAGTACTTC.